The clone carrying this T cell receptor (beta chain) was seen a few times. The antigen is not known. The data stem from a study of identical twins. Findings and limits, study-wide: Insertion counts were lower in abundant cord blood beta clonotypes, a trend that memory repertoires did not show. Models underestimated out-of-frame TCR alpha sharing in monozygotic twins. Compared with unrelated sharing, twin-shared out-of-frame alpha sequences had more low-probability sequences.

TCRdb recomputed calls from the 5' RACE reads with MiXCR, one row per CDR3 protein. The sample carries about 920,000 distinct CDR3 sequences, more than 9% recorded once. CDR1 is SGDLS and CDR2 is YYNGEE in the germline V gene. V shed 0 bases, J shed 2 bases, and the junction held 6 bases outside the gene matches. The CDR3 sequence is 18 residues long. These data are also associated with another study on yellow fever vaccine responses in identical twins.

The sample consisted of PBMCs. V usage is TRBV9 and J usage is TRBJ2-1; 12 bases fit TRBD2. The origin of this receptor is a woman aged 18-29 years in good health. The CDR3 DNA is TGTGCCAGCAGCGTAGGGCTAGCGGGAGGGGTTACCTACAATGAGCAGTTCTTC. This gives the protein CASSVGLAGGVTYNEQFF.